The 22 T cell receptor beta chains presented below share a single source sample, sequenced in a study of shared clonotypes between healthy human individuals. The protocol was immunoSEQ multiplex PCR, while the TCRdb copy is restricted to in-frame clones and leaves out a portion. The sample lists over a million clones; approximately 96% were seen once. What was sequenced was naive CD4+ T cells sorted from blood. Specified subset: CD45RA+ positively selected. The receptors come from a man under 40 in good health.

V gene TRBV27 combines with J gene TRBJ1-4; TRBD1 aligns across 7 bases. Unmatched junction bases numbered 5, after V lost 5 bases and J lost 5 bases. This CDR3 has 14 amino acids. CDR1 is MNHEY and CDR2 is SMNVEV in the germline V gene (reference sequence). The CDR3 protein is CASSPQGINEKLFF. The DNA for the CDR3 is TGTGCCAGCAGTCCACAGGGGATAAATGAAAAACTGTTTTTT.

This clone was detected only a few times. The chain uses TRBV18 and TRBJ2-7, with D unclear. Trimming shortened V by 1 base and J by 3 bases, and 10 bases separated the two germline ends. CDR3 length: 14 amino acids. Germline loops: CDR1 KGHSH, CDR2 LQKENI. CDR3 amino acids: CASSPRPSFYEQYF. For the CDR3, the DNA is TGTGCCAGCTCACCACGGCCTAGTTTCTACGAGCAGTACTTC.

This chain links TRBV6-5 with TRBJ2-1, with 7 bases fitting TRBD2. J lost 8 bases, V lost 3 bases, and 7 bases had no gene match. The germline CDR1 and CDR2 sequences are MNHEY and SVGAGI. This CDR3 region has 14 residues. The CDR3 reads CASSYQLASHEQFF. DNA for the CDR3: TGTGCCAGCAGTTATCAACTAGCGAGTCATGAGCAGTTCTTC.

The V and J genes are TRBV5-1 and TRBJ1-5; D not resolved. Trimming left V 0 bases short and J 4 bases short, with 5 bases between. In germline, CDR1 is SGHRS, CDR2 YFSETQ. This CDR3 comprises 13 residues. The CDR3 nucleotides read TGCGCCAGCAGCTTGGCCCAAAATCAGCCCCAGCATTTT. This gives the protein CASSLAQNQPQHF.

The V gene is TRBV5-6, the J gene TRBJ2-1; 8 nucleotides match TRBD1. Germline V gives CDR1 SGHDT, CDR2 YYEEEE. CDR3 length: 17 residues. V shed 3 bases and J 4 bases; nucleotides not matched to a gene: 12. The CDR3 sequence: CASSWISGGVGYNEQFF. CDR3 bases: TGTGCCAGCAGCTGGATTTCAGGGGGCGTAGGGTACAATGAGCAGTTCTTC.

This chain uses TRBV7-3 with TRBJ2-1, with 8 bases lining up with TRBD2. Looked up from germline, CDR1 is SGHTA and CDR2 is FQGTGA. Losses at the gene ends were 5 bases for V and 6 bases for J; bases not matched to a gene: 12. The CDR3 runs 16 residues. The CDR3 nucleotides read TGTGCCAGCAGCCGAACAACAACTAGCGGACCCAATGAGCAGTTCTTC. It translates to CASSRTTTSGPNEQFF.

The rearrangement joins TRBV7-2 to TRBJ1-3; the D is unclear. CDR1 and CDR2 from the germline V gene are SGHTA and FQGNSA. Deletions cut 2 bases from V and 0 bases from J, with 5 bases between. The CDR3 sequence is 14 residues long. The CDR3 loop reads CASSLYSSGNTIYF. The CDR3 coding sequence is TGTGCCAGCAGCTTATACAGCTCTGGAAACACCATATATTTT.

J is TRBJ1-3 and V is TRBV19, with TRBD1 as a possible D gene (5 bases). V was shortened by 5 bases and J by 4 bases, with 9 bases between the two germline ends. This CDR3 is built from 13 residues. From germline, CDR1 is LNHDA and CDR2 SQIVND (reference sequence). The CDR3 loop reads CASSGRQGNTIYF. DNA of the CDR3: TGTGCCAGTAGTGGACGACAGGGAAACACCATATATTTT.

The genes are TRBV7-9 and TRBJ1-2; D is undetermined. CDR3 length equals 13 residues. V lost 1 base, J lost 6 bases, and 9 bases lay in between. From germline, CDR1 is SEHNR and CDR2 FQNEAQ (reference sequence). The CDR3: CASSLEGGHGYTF. DNA for the CDR3: TGTGCCAGCAGCTTAGAGGGAGGCCATGGCTACACCTTC.

The J gene is TRBJ1-2, the V gene TRBV15; D call uncertain. The CDR3 is made up of 14 amino acids. Germline V lookup: CDR1 LNHNV, CDR2 YYDKDF (reference sequence). V gave up 2 bases and J gave up 0 bases, with 7 bases separating them. The CDR3 coding sequence is TGTGCCACCAGCAGACGGATTTCTAACTATGGCTACACCTTC. Translating it yields CATSRRISNYGYTF.

The rearrangement uses TRBV28 and TRBJ2-1; D not resolved. Trimming stripped 1 base from V and 4 bases from J, with 5 bases between. From germline, CDR1 is MDHEN and CDR2 SYDVKM. This CDR3 is 13 amino acids long. CDR3 sequence reads: CASSLYEYNEQFF. Written as DNA, the CDR3 is TGTGCCAGCAGTTTATACGAGTACAATGAGCAGTTCTTC. The variable domain in full, with the rest retrieved from reference TRBV28 and TRBJ2-1, is DVKVTQSSRYLVKRTGEKVFLECVQDMDHENMFWYRQDPGLGLRLIYFSYDVKMKEKGDIPEGYSVSREKKERFSLILESASTNQTSMYLCASSLYEYNEQFFGPGTRLTVL.

The chain joins TRBV7-9 to TRBJ2-1; TRBD2 might be the D (7 bases). CDR1 is SEHNR and CDR2 is FQNEAQ in the germline V gene (reference sequence). This CDR3 region has 17 residues. Trimming pared 5 bases from V and 3 bases from J, leaving 20 bases between. CDR3 in DNA: TGTGCCAGCAGCCCAACTGGGGGGGCCTCAAGCTACAATGAGCAGTTCTTC. Translated: CASSPTGGASSYNEQFF.

The CDR3 nucleotides are TGCAGCGTTTCCCGGGGCACCGGGGAGCTGTTTTTT. Its translation: CSVSRGTGELFF. The chain employs TRBV29-1 and TRBJ2-2, with D possibly TRBD2 on 5 matching bases. The CDR3 extends over 12 amino acids. Trimming took 5 bases from V and 4 from J, leaving 8 bases between them. Germline CDR1 reads SQVTM; CDR2 reads ANQGSEA.

The chain is built from TRBV19 and TRBJ1-5; D is unresolved. Germline values: CDR1 LNHDA, CDR2 SQIVND (reference sequence). V dropped 6 bases and J dropped 4 bases, with 16 bases sitting between them. The CDR3 has 15 residues. In DNA form, the CDR3 reads TGTGCCAGTAGAACACCCGGACGGCTTAATCAGCCCCAGCATTTT. Protein: CASRTPGRLNQPQHF.

The rearrangement links TRBV5-1 to TRBJ2-5; 10 bases are shared with TRBD1. Germline CDR1 is SGHRS and CDR2 is YFSETQ. V lost 4 bases to trimming and J lost 1 base; unmatched junction nucleotides: 4. CDR3 size: 15 residues. The CDR3: CASSGDRGSQETQYF. The CDR3 DNA reads TGCGCCAGCAGCGGGGACAGGGGAAGCCAAGAGACCCAGTACTTC. The whole variable domain, filled in from reference TRBV5-1 and TRBJ2-5, reads KAGVTQTPRYLIKTRGQQVTLSCSPISGHRSVSWYQQTPGQGLQFLFEYFSETQRNKGNFPGRFSGRQFSNSRSEMNVSTLELGDSALYLCASSGDRGSQETQYFGPGTRLLVL.

The DNA of the CDR3 is TGTGCCAGCCGAGGGCAGGGTGGAACGGGGGATCAGCCCCAGCATTTT. Residues: CASRGQGGTGDQPQHF. The J gene is TRBJ1-5, the V gene TRBV19; D might be TRBD1 (5 bases). CDR3 length equals 16 residues. Germline lookup yields CDR1 LNHDA and CDR2 SQIVND (reference sequence). The V end was cut by 9 bases, the J end by 5 bases, with 23 bases between. Variable domain in full (rest from reference TRBV19 and TRBJ1-5): DGGITQSPKYLFRKEGQNVTLSCEQNLNHDAMYWYRQDPGQGLRLIYYSQIVNDFQKGDIAEGYSVSREKKESFPLTVTSAQKNPTAFYLCASRGQGGTGDQPQHFGDGTRLSIL.

With regard to this clone: The identical CDR3 is also encoded by other nucleotide sequences in the sample. The chain uses TRBV18 and TRBJ2-5, with no clear D. The CDR3 extends over 12 amino acids. Per the germline V gene, CDR1 is KGHSH and CDR2 is LQKENI. V was shortened by 3 bases and J by 5 bases, with 7 bases between the two germline ends. The CDR3 DNA sequence: TGTGCCAGCTCACCTCCCCTGGAGACCCAGTACTTC. Translating gives CASSPPLETQYF.

The rearrangement joins TRBV7-2 to TRBJ2-3, with TRBD2 matching 8 bases. Germline-derived CDR1 and CDR2 are SGHTA and FQGNSA. This CDR3 has 16 amino acids. The V gene end was trimmed by 5 bases and the J gene end by 6 bases; junction bases not matched to a gene: 13. CDR3 sequence (DNA): TGTGCCAGCAGCCTAAGCGGGAGCCGCTTTTCTGATACGCAGTATTTT. This gives the protein CASSLSGSRFSDTQYF.

The chain couples TRBV19 to TRBJ2-1; D gene uncertain. The ends were cut back, 5 bases at V and 2 bases at J, with 13 bases in the middle. The CDR3 spans 15 residues. Germline CDR1 is LNHDA and CDR2 is SQIVND (reference sequence). The CDR3 DNA reads as TGTGCCAGTAGTCCCTCAATGATTACCTACAATGAGCAGTTCTTC. Its protein is CASSPSMITYNEQFF.

The J gene is TRBJ2-5, the V gene TRBV27; 11 bases fit TRBD2. The CDR3 totals 16 residues. The junction had 8 bases not matched to a gene; V was cut back by 4 bases and J by 4 bases. Germline V gene data show CDR1 as MNHEY and CDR2 as SMNVEV (reference sequence). The CDR3 coding sequence is TGTGCCAGCAGTTCCCTTAGCGGGAGGGATGGAGAGACCCAGTACTTC. Amino acids: CASSSLSGRDGETQYF.

V and J are TRBV7-2 and TRBJ2-7, with D uncertain. Trimming took 5 bases from V and 3 from J, leaving 8 bases between them. The CDR3 has 12 amino acids. The V gene's germline CDR1 is SGHTA and CDR2 FQGNSA. The CDR3, as DNA: TGTGCCAGCAGCCCAAACCTCTACGAGCAGTACTTC. Translation: CASSPNLYEQYF.

The J gene is TRBJ1-5, the V gene TRBV10-3; 9 bases are a match to TRBD1. In germline, CDR1 is ENHRY, CDR2 SYGVKD. This CDR3 spans 15 amino acids. Trimming cost V 4 bases and J 4 bases; bases outside gene matches: 5. In DNA, the CDR3 is TGTGCCATCAGTGGACCCGGGACAGGGAATCAGCCCCAGCATTTT. Amino acid sequence: CAISGPGTGNQPQHF.